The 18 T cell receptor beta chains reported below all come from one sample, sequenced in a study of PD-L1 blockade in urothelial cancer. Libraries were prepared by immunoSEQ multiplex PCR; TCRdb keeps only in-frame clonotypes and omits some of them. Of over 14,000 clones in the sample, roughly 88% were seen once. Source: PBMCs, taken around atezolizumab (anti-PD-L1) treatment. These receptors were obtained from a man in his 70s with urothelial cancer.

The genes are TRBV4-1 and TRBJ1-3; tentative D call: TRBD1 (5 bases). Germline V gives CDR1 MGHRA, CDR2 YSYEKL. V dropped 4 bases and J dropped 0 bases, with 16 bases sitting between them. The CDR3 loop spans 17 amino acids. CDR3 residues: CASSPDPTEISGNTIYF. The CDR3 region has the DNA TGCGCCAGCAGCCCAGACCCGACAGAGATCTCTGGAAACACCATATATTTT.

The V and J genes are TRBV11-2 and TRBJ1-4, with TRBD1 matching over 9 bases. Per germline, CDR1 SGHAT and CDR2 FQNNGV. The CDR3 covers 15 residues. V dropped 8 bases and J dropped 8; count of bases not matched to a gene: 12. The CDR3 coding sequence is TGTGCCAGCCGTTGGAGGGGACAGGGTTGGGAAAAACTGTTTTTT. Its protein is CASRWRGQGWEKLFF.

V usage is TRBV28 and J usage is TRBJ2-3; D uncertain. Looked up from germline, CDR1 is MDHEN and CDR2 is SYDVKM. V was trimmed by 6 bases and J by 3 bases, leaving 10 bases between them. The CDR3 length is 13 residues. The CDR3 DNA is TGTGCCAGCAGCCTACCCTTGACAGATACGCAGTATTTT. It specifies CASSLPLTDTQYF.

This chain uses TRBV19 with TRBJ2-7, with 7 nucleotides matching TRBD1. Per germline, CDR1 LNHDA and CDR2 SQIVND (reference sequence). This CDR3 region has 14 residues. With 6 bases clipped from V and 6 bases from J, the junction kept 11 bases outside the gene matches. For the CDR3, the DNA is TGTGCCAGTAGGGGTGGAGCCGGGACAGCCGAGCAGTACTTC. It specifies CASRGGAGTAEQYF.

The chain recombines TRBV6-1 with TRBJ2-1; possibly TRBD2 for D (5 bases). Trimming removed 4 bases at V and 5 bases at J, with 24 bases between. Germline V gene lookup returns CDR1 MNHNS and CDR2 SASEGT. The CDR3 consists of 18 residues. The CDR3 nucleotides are TGTGCCAGCAGTGTTTTTGTCTCCCCTTTATCGGGGAACAATGAGCAGTTCTTC. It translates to CASSVFVSPLSGNNEQFF.

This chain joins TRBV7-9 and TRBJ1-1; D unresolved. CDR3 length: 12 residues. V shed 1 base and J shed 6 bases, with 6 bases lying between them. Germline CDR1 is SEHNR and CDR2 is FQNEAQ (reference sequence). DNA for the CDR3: TGTGCCAGCAGCTTAGACGGAGCTGAAGCTTTCTTT. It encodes CASSLDGAEAFF.

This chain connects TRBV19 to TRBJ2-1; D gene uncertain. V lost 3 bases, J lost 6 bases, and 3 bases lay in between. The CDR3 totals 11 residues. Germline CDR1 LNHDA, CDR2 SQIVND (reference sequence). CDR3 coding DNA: TGTGCCAGTAGTATCTTCAATGAGCAGTTCTTC. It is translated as CASSIFNEQFF. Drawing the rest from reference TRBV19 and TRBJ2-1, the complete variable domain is DGGITQSPKYLFRKEGQNVTLSCEQNLNHDAMYWYRQDPGQGLRLIYYSQIVNDFQKGDIAEGYSVSREKKESFPLTVTSAQKNPTAFYLCASSIFNEQFFGPGTRLTVL.

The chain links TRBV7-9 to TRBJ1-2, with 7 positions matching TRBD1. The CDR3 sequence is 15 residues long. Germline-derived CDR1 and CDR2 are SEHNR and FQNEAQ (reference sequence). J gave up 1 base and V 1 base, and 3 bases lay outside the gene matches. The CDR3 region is CASSLVGTDNYGYTF. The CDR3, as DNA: TGTGCCAGCAGCTTAGTAGGGACAGATAACTATGGCTACACCTTC. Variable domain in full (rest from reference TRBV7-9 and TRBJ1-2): DTGVSQNPRHKITKRGQNVTFRCDPISEHNRLYWYRQTLGQGPEFLTYFQNEAQLEKSRLLSDRFSAERPKGSFSTLEIQRTEQGDSAMYLCASSLVGTDNYGYTFGSGTRLTVV.

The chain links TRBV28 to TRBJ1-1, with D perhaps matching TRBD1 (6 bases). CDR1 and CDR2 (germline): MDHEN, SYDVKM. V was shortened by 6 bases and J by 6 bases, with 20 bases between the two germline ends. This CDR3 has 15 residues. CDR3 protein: CASSPGTRSRSEAFF. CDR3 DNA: TGTGCCAGCAGCCCGGGGACAAGGAGCCGATCTGAAGCTTTCTTT.

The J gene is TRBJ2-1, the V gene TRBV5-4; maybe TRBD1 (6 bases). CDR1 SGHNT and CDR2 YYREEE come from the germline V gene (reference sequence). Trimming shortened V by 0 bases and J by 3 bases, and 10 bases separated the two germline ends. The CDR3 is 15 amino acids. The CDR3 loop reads CASSLVGQYYNEQFF. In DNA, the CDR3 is TGTGCCAGCAGCTTGGTTGGACAGTACTACAATGAGCAGTTCTTC.

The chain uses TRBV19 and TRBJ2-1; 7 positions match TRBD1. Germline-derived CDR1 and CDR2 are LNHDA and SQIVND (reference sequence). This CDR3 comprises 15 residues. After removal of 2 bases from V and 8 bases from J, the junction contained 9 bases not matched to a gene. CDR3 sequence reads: CASSIFFEGAHEQFF. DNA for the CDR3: TGTGCCAGTAGTATATTCTTCGAGGGGGCCCATGAGCAGTTCTTC.

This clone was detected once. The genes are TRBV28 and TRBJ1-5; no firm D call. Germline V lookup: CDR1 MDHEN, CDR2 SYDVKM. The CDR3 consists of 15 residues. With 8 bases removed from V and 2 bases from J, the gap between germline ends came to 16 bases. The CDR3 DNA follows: TGTGCCAGCTTTGAGTACGGGGTAGGCAATCAGCCCCAGCATTTT. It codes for CASFEYGVGNQPQHF.

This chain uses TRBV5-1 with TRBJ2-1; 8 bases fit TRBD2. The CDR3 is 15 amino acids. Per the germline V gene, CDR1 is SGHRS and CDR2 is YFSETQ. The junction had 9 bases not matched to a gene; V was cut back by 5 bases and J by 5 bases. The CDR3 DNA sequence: TGCGCCAGCAGAACCTCCGGGGGGGCCGACAATGAGCAGTTCTTC. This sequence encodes CASRTSGGADNEQFF.

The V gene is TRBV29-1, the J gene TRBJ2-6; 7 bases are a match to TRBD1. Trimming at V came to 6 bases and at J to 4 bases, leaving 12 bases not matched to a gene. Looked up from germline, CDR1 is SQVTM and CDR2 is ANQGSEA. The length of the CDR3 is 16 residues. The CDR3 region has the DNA TGCAGCGTAAGCTCTACCGGGACAGCAGGGGCCAACGTCCTGACTTTC. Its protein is CSVSSTGTAGANVLTF.

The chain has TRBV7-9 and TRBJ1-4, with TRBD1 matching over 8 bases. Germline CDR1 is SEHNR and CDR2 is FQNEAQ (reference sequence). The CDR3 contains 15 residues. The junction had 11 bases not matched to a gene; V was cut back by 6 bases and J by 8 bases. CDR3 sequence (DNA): TGTGCCAGCAGTCGGACACAGGGGGTTGAGGAAAAACTGTTTTTT. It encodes CASSRTQGVEEKLFF. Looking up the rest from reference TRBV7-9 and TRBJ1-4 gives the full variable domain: DTGVSQNPRHKITKRGQNVTFRCDPISEHNRLYWYRQTLGQGPEFLTYFQNEAQLEKSRLLSDRFSAERPKGSFSTLEIQRTEQGDSAMYLCASSRTQGVEEKLFFGSGTQLSVL.

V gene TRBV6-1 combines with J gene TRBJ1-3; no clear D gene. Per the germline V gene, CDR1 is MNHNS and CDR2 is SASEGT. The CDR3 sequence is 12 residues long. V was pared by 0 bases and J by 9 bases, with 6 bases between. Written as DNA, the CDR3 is TGTGCCAGCAGTGAAGCGGTCGGCACCATATATTTT. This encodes CASSEAVGTIYF.

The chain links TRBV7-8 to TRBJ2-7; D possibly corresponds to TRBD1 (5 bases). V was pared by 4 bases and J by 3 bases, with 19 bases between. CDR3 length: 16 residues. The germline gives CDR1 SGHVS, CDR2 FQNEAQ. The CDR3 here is CASSYQPGLGDYEQYF. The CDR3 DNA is TGTGCCAGCAGCTACCAACCAGGGTTAGGGGACTACGAGCAGTACTTC.

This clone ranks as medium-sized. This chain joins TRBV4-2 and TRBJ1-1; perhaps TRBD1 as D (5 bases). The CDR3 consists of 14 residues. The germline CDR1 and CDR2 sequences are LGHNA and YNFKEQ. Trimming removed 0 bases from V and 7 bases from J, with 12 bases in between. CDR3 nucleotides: TGTGCCAGCAGCCAAGAGGAGGGGTTTGGTGAAGCTTTCTTT. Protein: CASSQEEGFGEAFF.